This entry concerns a single TCR beta chain. Trimming at V came to 8 bases and at J to 0 bases, leaving 10 bases not matched to a gene. CDR1 MNHEY and CDR2 SVGEGT come from the germline V gene. The CDR3 covers 16 residues. The sample originates from a study of T cells in Graves' hyperthyroidism and ophthalmopathy. It was RNA transcripts that yielded the amplified TCR beta CDR3 regions. The HTBI primer set drove a first-round RT-PCR of the TCR CDR3. TCRdb re-called the multiplex PCR reads through MiXCR, storing one row per CDR3 protein. In the table there are 350,000 to 500,000 distinct CDR3 sequences, roughly 15% of which are singletons.

This chain connects TRBV6-2 or TRBV6-3 to TRBJ2-1; TRBD2 aligns across 7 bases. This TCR was sampled from a young woman with Graves' hyperthyroidism. Material: blood. CDR3 in DNA: TGTGCCAGCGGACCTCTAGCGGCAAGCTCCTACAATGAGCAGTTCTTC. The encoded protein is CASGPLAASSYNEQFF.